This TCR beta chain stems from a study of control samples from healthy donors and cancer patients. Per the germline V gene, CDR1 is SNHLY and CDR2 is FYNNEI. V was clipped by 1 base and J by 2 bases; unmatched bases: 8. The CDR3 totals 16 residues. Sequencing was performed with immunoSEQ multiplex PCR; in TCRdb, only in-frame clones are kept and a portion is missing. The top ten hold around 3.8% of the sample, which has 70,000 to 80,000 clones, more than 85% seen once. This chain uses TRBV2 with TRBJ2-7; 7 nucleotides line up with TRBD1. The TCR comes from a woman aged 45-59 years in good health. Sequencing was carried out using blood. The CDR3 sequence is CASSEGGSGTAYEQYF. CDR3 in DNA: TGTGCCAGCAGTGAAGGGGGGTCAGGGACAGCCTACGAGCAGTACTTC.